These 22 T cell receptor beta chains originate from one sample sequenced in a study of shared clonotypes between healthy human individuals. Only in-frame clones appear in the TCRdb table, and some are missing; sequencing was by immunoSEQ multiplex PCR. Counted here are a few million clones, approximately 96% occurring once; the ten biggest clones make up approximately 0.13%. Sequencing was carried out using naive CD4+ T cells sorted from blood. The subset was: CD45RA+ positively selected. The receptors derive from a man between 18 and 35 years old in good health.

The chain recombines TRBV21-1 with TRBJ1-1; TRBD1 is taken as the D call from the table, unchecked against the DNA. TRBV21-1 is designated a pseudogene. This CDR3 comprises 15 residues. The CDR3 is CASPDRASLNTEAFF. The CDR3 DNA follows: TGTGCCAGCCCAGACAGGGCGAGCCTGAACACTGAAGCTTTCTTT.

As regards this clone: A read error may produce the germline difference seen at one junction end. The chain carries TRBV28 and TRBJ1-1; TRBD1 agrees at 7 bases. Germline CDR1 and CDR2: MDHEN and SYDVKM. CDR3 length equals 15 residues. The CDR3 region has the DNA TGTGCCAGCAGTTTACGGACGACAGGGAACGCTGAAGCTTTCTTT. Its translation: CASSLRTTGNAEAFF. The full variable domain, with the rest looked up from reference TRBV28 and TRBJ1-1, is DVKVTQSSRYLVKRTGEKVFLECVQDMDHENMFWYRQDPGLGLRLIYFSYDVKMKEKGDIPEGYSVSREKKERFSLILESASTNQTSMYLCASSLRTTGNAEAFFGQGTRLTVV.

V gene TRBV7-9 combines with J gene TRBJ1-2; D not certain. The CDR3 is 14 amino acids. Trimming removed 3 bases at V and 2 bases at J, with 10 bases between. Germline CDR1 SEHNR, CDR2 FQNEAQ (reference sequence). Here the CDR3 reads CASSFAGVNYGYTF. The CDR3, as DNA: TGTGCCAGCAGCTTCGCAGGTGTGAACTATGGCTACACCTTC.

Written as DNA, the CDR3 is TGTGCCAGCACCCGTGGACAGGGGTCCTACGAGCAGTACTTC. Protein product: CASTRGQGSYEQYF. The chain combines TRBV6-1 with TRBJ2-7; TRBD1 aligns across 9 bases. The germline CDR1 and CDR2 sequences are MNHNS and SASEGT. The CDR3 is 14 residues long. V was pared by 7 bases and J by 1 base, with 5 bases of the junction left unmatched.

The V and J genes are TRBV30 and TRBJ1-1, with 7 bases lining up with TRBD1. Trimming cost V 4 bases and J 6 bases; bases outside gene matches: 2. Germline V CDR1 and CDR2: GTSNPN, SVGIG (reference sequence). The CDR3 contains 11 residues. CDR3 bases: TGTGCCTGGACGGACAGGTCTGAAGCTTTCTTT. This codes for CAWTDRSEAFF.

The chain links TRBV5-5 to TRBJ2-1, with D tentatively TRBD2 (6 bases). CDR1 is SGHKS and CDR2 is YYEKEE in the germline V gene (reference sequence). Trimming removed 4 bases from V and 7 bases from J, with 9 bases in between. The CDR3 consists of 12 residues. CDR3 coding DNA: TGTGCCAGCAGCGCGACTAGTAATGAGCAGTTCTTC. This gives the protein CASSATSNEQFF.

A word on this clone: Germline and junction disagree at one end, which may indicate a read error. The V call is TRBV6-5, the J call TRBJ2-1, with D possibly TRBD2 on 5 matching bases. This CDR3 spans 12 amino acids. Germline lookup yields CDR1 MNHEY and CDR2 SVGAGI. Here the CDR3 reads CAGSYPSGEQFF. The CDR3 DNA sequence: TGTGCCGGCAGTTACCCCAGCGGTGAGCAGTTCTTC.

The genes are TRBV11-2 and TRBJ1-2, with D maybe TRBD1 (5 bases). The CDR3 contains 13 residues. Germline V lookup: CDR1 SGHAT, CDR2 FQNNGV. Trimming pared 5 bases from V and 7 bases from J, leaving 14 bases between. The CDR3 loop is CASSAGTQGGYTF. In DNA, the CDR3 is TGTGCCAGCAGCGCAGGGACCCAGGGTGGCTACACCTTC.

This sequence joins TRBV9 and TRBJ2-5; D gene unclear. The CDR3 loop spans 13 amino acids. V shed 4 bases and J shed 5 bases, with 12 bases lying between them. The germline gives CDR1 SGDLS, CDR2 YYNGEE. This chain's CDR3 is CASSLRLGETQYF. CDR3 DNA: TGTGCCAGCAGCCTTCGGCTAGGGGAGACCCAGTACTTC.

This chain joins TRBV4-2 and TRBJ2-5, with no clear D. Between the trimmed V and J ends, which lost 0 bases and 1 base, there was a span of 15 bases. Germline V gene lookup returns CDR1 LGHNA and CDR2 YNFKEQ. The CDR3 is 17 amino acids. CDR3 DNA sequence: TGTGCCAGCAGCCAAGATTGGTTTAGAGGCGCCCAAGAGACCCAGTACTTC. Translating gives CASSQDWFRGAQETQYF.

This chain uses TRBV19 with TRBJ2-4; D unclear. CDR1 and CDR2 (germline): LNHDA, SQIVND (reference sequence). The V and J ends lost 4 bases and 1 base respectively, with 11 bases between them. This CDR3 is built from 15 residues. The CDR3 loop reads CASSRGGSAKNIQYF. CDR3 sequence (DNA): TGTGCCAGTAGTAGGGGTGGCTCGGCCAAAAACATTCAGTACTTC.

CDR3 sequence: CASSWGLTGKNEKLFF. The CDR3 DNA follows: TGCGCCAGCAGCTGGGGATTGACAGGAAAGAATGAAAAACTGTTTTTT. The gene calls are TRBV5-1 and TRBJ1-4, with D maybe TRBD1 (6 bases). The CDR3 consists of 16 residues. V lost 3 bases and J 5 bases, leaving 17 bases between the germline ends. Germline V gives CDR1 SGHRS, CDR2 YFSETQ.

The chain uses TRBV7-3 and TRBJ2-7; D is ambiguous. The CDR3 extends over 13 amino acids. The V gene's germline CDR1 is SGHTA and CDR2 FQGTGA. V was shortened by 4 bases and J by 2 bases, with 9 bases between the two germline ends. The CDR3 here is CASSSSPAYEQYF. The CDR3, as DNA: TGTGCCAGCAGCTCCTCCCCGGCCTACGAGCAGTACTTC.

The gene calls are TRBV9 and TRBJ2-3; D possibly corresponds to TRBD2 (6 bases). The CDR3 is made up of 15 amino acids. Germline V lookup: CDR1 SGDLS, CDR2 YYNGEE. The V and J ends lost 0 bases and 6 bases respectively, with 14 bases between them. The CDR3 is CASSVEGRTFDTQYF. The CDR3 DNA reads TGTGCCAGCAGCGTAGAGGGGAGGACCTTTGATACGCAGTATTTT.

V usage is TRBV2 and J usage is TRBJ1-4; D remains unclear. The CDR3 is 13 residues long. Trimming took off 8 bases at V and 0 bases at J, with 7 bases between the two ends. Germline loops: CDR1 SNHLY, CDR2 FYNNEI. The CDR3: CASRWSTNEKLFF. For the CDR3, the DNA is TGTGCCAGCCGATGGTCAACTAATGAAAAACTGTTTTTT.

The chain links TRBV6-1 to TRBJ1-5, with TRBD1 matching over 9 bases. Trimming at V came to 5 bases and at J to 4 bases, leaving 6 bases not matched to a gene. There are 15 residues in the CDR3. Germline CDR1 is MNHNS and CDR2 is SASEGT. DNA for the CDR3: TGTGCCAGCAGTCTTCGACAGGGGGGAAATCAGCCCCAGCATTTT. Amino acid sequence: CASSLRQGGNQPQHF.

Concerning this clone itself: At one of its ends the junction is not consistent with the germline gene, which may arise from a read error. V is TRBV6-1 and J is TRBJ2-4; 9 bases match TRBD1. The length of the CDR3 is 12 residues. Per the germline V gene, CDR1 is MNHNS and CDR2 is SASEGT. CDR3 sequence: CASSVTLDRGHF. Written as DNA, the CDR3 is TGTGCCAGCAGCGTTACATTGGACAGGGGCCACTTC.

This clone has just a few counts. This chain uses TRBV10-3 with TRBJ1-2, with a possible D match to TRBD1 (6 bases). Germline V gene lookup returns CDR1 ENHRY and CDR2 SYGVKD. CDR3 length: 11 amino acids. CDR3 loop: CIASSGDGYTF. CDR3 coding DNA: TGTATTGCTTCTTCAGGGGATGGCTACACCTTC.

This CDR3 reads CASSPTSGPSTDTQYF. As DNA, the CDR3 is TGCGCCAGCAGCCCCACTTCGGGACCCTCCACAGATACGCAGTATTTT. The chain combines TRBV5-1 with TRBJ2-3; D could derive from TRBD1 or TRBD2 (5 bases each). Germline V CDR1 and CDR2: SGHRS, YFSETQ. Trimming pared 4 bases from V and 2 bases from J, leaving 17 bases between. The CDR3 length is 16 residues.

CDR3 region: CASSPASGSFYEQYF. The DNA of the CDR3 is TGCGCCAGCAGCCCCGCTAGCGGGAGTTTCTACGAGCAGTACTTC. The V call is TRBV5-1, the J call TRBJ2-7; 10 nucleotides align to TRBD2. The length of the CDR3 is 15 residues. Germline V lookup: CDR1 SGHRS, CDR2 YFSETQ. The junction had 7 bases not matched to a gene; V was cut back by 4 bases and J by 3 bases.

The V gene is TRBV29-1, the J gene TRBJ2-2; 7 bases are a match to TRBD2. V shed 3 bases, J shed 0 bases, and the junction held 4 bases outside the gene matches. Germline V gives CDR1 SQVTM, CDR2 ANQGSEA. The CDR3 consists of 15 residues. The DNA for the CDR3 is TGCAGCGTTGAGCGGGGAGGGGCGAACACCGGGGAGCTGTTTTTT. Its translation is CSVERGGANTGELFF.

J is TRBJ2-7 and V is TRBV14; possible D gene TRBD1, 5 bases. The CDR3 runs to 13 residues. Germline values: CDR1 SGHDN, CDR2 FVKESK. The V end lost 0 bases, the J end lost 11 bases, and 14 bases lay between the germline ends. The CDR3 sequence: CASSQDLTAPEYF. The CDR3 region has the DNA TGTGCCAGCAGCCAAGATCTGACAGCCCCGGAGTACTTC.